This T cell receptor (beta chain) came from a study of identical twins. This clonotype came up a few times. Its matching antigen is unknown. Template switching supplied a universal primer site; unique molecular identifiers were carried on the cDNA. TCRdb redid the calling of the 5' RACE reads with MiXCR, one entry per CDR3 protein. The sample shows 500,000 to 650,000 distinct CDR3 sequences, 20% to 25% of them seen only once. General study findings and limits: The study found weaker excess twin sharing in beta out-of-frame sequences. Among monozygotic twins, out-of-frame TCR alpha sharing exceeded what models predicted. Zero-insertion findings could be partly confounded by invariant cells (MAIT and iNKT cells).

This CDR3 comprises 17 residues. Trimming took 3 bases from V and 0 from J; bases not matched to a gene: 9. Germline values: CDR1 ENHRY, CDR2 SYGVKD. This same sample was also taken into another study, of yellow fever vaccine responses in identical twins.

The sample comprised CD4+ T cells sorted from blood. The chain joins TRBV10-3 to TRBJ2-3, with 7 bases lining up with TRBD2. This clonotype originated in a young woman in good health. CDR3 nucleotide sequence: TGTGCCATCAGTGAAGGGCCGGGACTACCAAGCACAGATACGCAGTATTTT. Its translation is CAISEGPGLPSTDTQYF.